A single sample is the source of the 27 T cell receptor beta chains below, sequenced in a study of regulatory T cells in long-lasting Graves disease. Time point reported: newly diagnosed GD, antithyroid drugs for less than 3 months. The TCR library was made from RNA that had been extracted from PBMCs in TRIzol. Combining iRepertoire HTBI primers with Arm-PCR of CDR3 regions, the authors built TCR beta libraries. MiXCR, run by TCRdb on the multiplex PCR reads, gives a single entry per CDR3 protein. Here the sample spans under 450,000 distinct CDR3 sequences, under 20% being singletons. The same data also went into a second study, on T cells in Graves' hyperthyroidism and ophthalmopathy.

The source material was peripheral blood mononuclear cells (PBMCs), sampled at new diagnosis, from a patient treated with antithyroid drugs. These receptors all stem from a woman under 30 with Graves disease.

Comment on this clonotype: Just one base apart from a much larger clone, this may be a read error. The CDR3 does not end in the conserved phenylalanine or tryptophan, so this is likely a read error. The rearrangement joins TRBV6-2 or TRBV6-3 to TRBJ1-5, with D tentatively TRBD1 (5 bases). The germline V gene encodes CDR1 MNHEY and CDR2 SVGEGT. The length of the CDR3 is 13 residues. V lost 6 bases to trimming and J lost 6 bases, with 12 bases between them. The CDR3 coding sequence is TGTGCCAGCAGAGCGCGGGGGGGTCAGCCCCAGCATTCT. Translating gives CASRARGGQPQHS.

This clonotype was seen at least ten times. The V call is TRBV20-1, the J call TRBJ2-7, with D tentatively TRBD2 (6 bases). CDR1 and CDR2 (germline): DFQATT, SNEGSKA (reference sequence). The length of the CDR3 is 15 residues. Trimming took 6 bases from V and 3 from J, leaving 21 bases between them. CDR3 DNA: TGCAGTGCCACCGGGGAGGACACAGAGTACTACGAGCAGTACTTC. This encodes CSATGEDTEYYEQYF.

The table lists this clonotype with many counts. The J gene is TRBJ1-1, the V gene TRBV3-1; D is perhaps TRBD1 (6 bases). There are 14 residues in the CDR3. V was trimmed by 3 bases and J by 0 bases, leaving 8 bases between them. Germline values: CDR1 LGHDT, CDR2 YNNKEL (reference sequence). CDR3 region: CASSQQGMNTEAFF. The CDR3 DNA reads as TGTGCCAGCAGCCAGCAGGGGATGAACACTGAAGCTTTCTTT. Filled out from reference TRBV3-1 and TRBJ1-1, the complete variable domain reads DTAVSQTPKYLVTQMGNDKSIKCEQNLGHDTMYWYKQDSKKFLKIMFSYNNKELIINETVPNRFSPKSPDKAHLNLHINSLELGDSAVYFCASSQQGMNTEAFFGQGTRLTVV.

The chain recombines TRBV27 with TRBJ2-3; tentative D call: TRBD2 (6 bases). The V gene's germline CDR1 is MNHEY and CDR2 SMNVEV (reference sequence). The V end was cut by 5 bases, the J end by 10 bases, with 13 bases between. The CDR3 sequence is 12 residues long. The CDR3 DNA sequence: TGTGCCAGCAGTGGCGGGGTGGTTGCGCAGTATTTT. Translation: CASSGGVVAQYF.

This clonotype has ten or more counts. In DNA, the CDR3 is TGTGCCAGCAAATCAGGGATGTACACTGAAGCTTTCTTT. It yields the protein CASKSGMYTEAFF. The chain employs TRBV6-1 and TRBJ1-1, with D perhaps TRBD1 (5 bases). Germline CDR1 MNHNS, CDR2 SASEGT. This CDR3 is built from 13 residues. Trimming cost V 7 bases and J 3 bases, with 12 bases left between them.

This clonotype has a count of ten or more. V usage is TRBV6-1 and J usage is TRBJ2-7; tentatively, D is TRBD1 or TRBD2 (6 bases each). The germline V gene encodes CDR1 MNHNS and CDR2 SASEGT. V was cut by 6 bases and J by 3 bases, with 12 bases left in between. The CDR3 totals 13 residues. The CDR3 loop reads CASSGGRGYEQYF. The CDR3 DNA is TGTGCCAGCAGCGGGGGCCGCGGCTACGAGCAGTACTTC.

As DNA, the CDR3 is TGTGCCAGCAGCGCGGGACAGGCCCTTCCCCTCCACTTT. Translating gives CASSAGQALPLHF. This chain joins TRBV11-2 and TRBJ1-6; TRBD1 aligns across 8 bases. Per germline, CDR1 SGHAT and CDR2 FQNNGV. Trimming cost V 5 bases and J 13 bases; bases outside gene matches: 7. The CDR3 has 13 amino acids.

About this clonotype: This may stem from a read error, because a much larger clone lies one nucleotide away. The chain joins TRBV28 to TRBJ1-6; D uncertain. Trimming took off 6 bases at V and 14 bases at J, with 29 bases between the two ends. This CDR3 contains 17 residues. From germline, CDR1 is MDHEN and CDR2 SYDVKM. The CDR3 sequence: CASSTDLLSRTGVSLHF. The CDR3 DNA is TGTGCCAGCAGCACCGACCTACTTAGCAGGACGGGCGTGTCCCTCCACTTT.

This chain joins TRBV18 and TRBJ1-4; 7 bases agree with TRBD1. Germline CDR1 KGHSH, CDR2 LQKENI. V shed 0 bases, J shed 8 bases, and the junction held 6 bases outside the gene matches. The CDR3 covers 15 residues. The chain's CDR3 is CASSPPTGSGEKLFF. The CDR3 coding sequence is TGTGCCAGCTCACCACCGACAGGGAGTGGGGAAAAACTGTTTTTT.

Concerning this clonotype itself: Because the CDR3 is missing its conserved closing phenylalanine or tryptophan, this is likely a read error. The rearrangement links TRBV6-2 or TRBV6-3 to TRBJ2-1; D remains unclear. This CDR3 has 17 residues. Germline values: CDR1 MNHEY, CDR2 SVGEGT. V gave up 5 bases and J gave up 4 bases, with 21 bases separating them. DNA for the CDR3: TGTGCCAGCAGTGAAGTTCGGCGTTCAGCTCAATACAATGAGCAGTTCTCC. Amino acid sequence: CASSEVRRSAQYNEQFS.

This clonotype was detected ten times or more. V gene TRBV7-9 combines with J gene TRBJ2-7; the D gene is possibly TRBD1 (5 bases). CDR1 and CDR2 from the germline V gene are SEHNR and FQNEAQ (reference sequence). The CDR3 has 15 residues. Deletions cut 5 bases from V and 0 bases from J, with 14 bases between. The CDR3 coding sequence is TGTGCCAGCAGCCAACAGGAGAGGAGCTCCTACGAGCAGTACTTC. Translating gives CASSQQERSSYEQYF.

To note about this clonotype: A read error may be the cause here, since a much bigger clone is one base away. The CDR3 does not end in the conserved phenylalanine or tryptophan, so this is likely a read error. CDR3: CASGQTSYEQYL. CDR3 sequence (DNA): TGTGCCAGTGGTCAGACTTCCTACGAGCAGTACCTC. The V and J genes are TRBV9 and TRBJ2-7; D gene unclear. CDR1 and CDR2 from the germline V gene are SGDLS and YYNGEE. The CDR3 loop spans 12 amino acids. V was clipped by 8 bases and J by 1 base, with 10 bases between them.

In its sample, this clonotype was seen a few times. The chain's CDR3 is CAISGQGTDTQYF. The CDR3 nucleotides read TGTGCCATCAGTGGTCAGGGGACAGATACGCAGTATTTT. The chain employs TRBV10-3 and TRBJ2-3, with D maybe TRBD1 (6 bases). CDR3 size: 13 residues. Germline V gives CDR1 ENHRY, CDR2 SYGVKD. Trimming cost V 4 bases and J 3 bases, with 8 bases left between them.

This clonotype has ten or more counts. CDR3 DNA: TGCAGCGTTGATCTGGGCGGGAGGGTCAATGAGCAGTTCTTC. Translated: CSVDLGGRVNEQFF. The gene calls are TRBV29-1 and TRBJ2-1; TRBD2 agrees at 9 bases. The CDR3 runs 14 residues. Germline V gene sequence: CDR1 SQVTM, CDR2 ANQGSEA. J was trimmed by 6 bases and V by 3 bases; bases with no gene match: 6.

This clonotype was seen ten or more times. This chain joins TRBV6-5 and TRBJ2-7; 8 bases are a match to TRBD1. Germline CDR1 reads MNHEY; CDR2 reads SVGAGI. The CDR3 is 15 residues long. V was clipped by 3 bases and J by 4 bases; unmatched bases: 8. CDR3 sequence: CASSYSSGGSYEQYF. The CDR3 DNA follows: TGTGCCAGCAGTTATAGTTCAGGGGGCAGTTACGAGCAGTACTTC.

This clonotype was seen a few times. The junction departs from the called germline gene at one end, perhaps through a read error. CDR3 residues: CSARTGSKTIQYF. The CDR3 DNA is TGCAGTGCTCGGACAGGCTCCAAAACCATTCAGTACTTC. The chain uses TRBV20-1 and TRBJ2-4, with TRBD1 matching 7 bases. Germline V CDR1 and CDR2: DFQATT, SNEGSKA (reference sequence). The CDR3 has 13 amino acids.

The genes are TRBV2 and TRBJ1-1; no definite D call. The germline V gene has CDR1 SNHLY and CDR2 FYNNEI. V was pared by 1 base and J by 1 base, with 4 bases between. CDR3 length equals 13 residues. The CDR3, as DNA: TGTGCCAGCAGTGAAGACAGGAACACTGAAGCTTTCTTT. Its protein product is CASSEDRNTEAFF.

The V and J genes are TRBV20-1 and TRBJ2-2; 12 positions agree with TRBD2. Germline V CDR1 and CDR2: DFQATT, SNEGSKA (reference sequence). The CDR3 contains 14 residues. The V and J ends lost 6 bases and 7 bases, in that order; junction bases with no gene match: 6. The CDR3 sequence is CSARLAGDLGELFF. CDR3 in DNA: TGCAGTGCAAGACTAGCGGGAGACCTCGGGGAGCTGTTTTTT.

On this clonotype: The limits of the CDR3 on the DNA are not certain, so only TCRdb's listed CDR3 is given. V is TRBV28 and J is TRBJ2-1; the table's D call of TRBD1 was not tested on the DNA. Germline V gives CDR1 MDHEN, CDR2 SYDVKM. The CDR3 spans 17 amino acids, including both terminal residues. CDR3 in amino acids: CASSIFLWGSAYNEQFF.

There are many counts of this clonotype. This chain uses TRBV11-3 with TRBJ2-7; TRBD1 might be the D (5 bases). The V end was cut by 4 bases, the J end by 1 base, with 11 bases between. There are 14 residues in the CDR3. From germline, CDR1 is SGHNT and CDR2 YENEEA. CDR3 amino acids: CASSSRTGSYEQYF. CDR3 sequence (DNA): TGTGCCAGCAGCTCCCGTACAGGATCCTACGAGCAGTACTTC.

The table lists this clonotype with a few counts. This could be a read error, since a much larger clone is one nucleotide away. The V call is TRBV30, the J call TRBJ2-5; D unclear. Matching the DNA end better, TRBJ2-1 makes the J call doubtful. The CDR3 has 12 residues. The V gene's germline CDR1 is GTSNPN and CDR2 SVGIG (reference sequence). The CDR3 DNA sequence: TGTGCCTGGAGTGTCTCCCAAGAGACCCAGTTCTTC. Translated, it gives CAWSVSQETQFF.

The genes are TRBV6-1 and TRBJ1-5; D is uncertain. V gave up 8 bases and J gave up 4 bases, with 15 bases separating them. This CDR3 is 14 amino acids long. From germline, CDR1 is MNHNS and CDR2 SASEGT. The CDR3 loop is CASRQTGRNQPQHF. In DNA form, the CDR3 reads TGTGCCAGCCGGCAGACGGGCCGGAATCAGCCCCAGCATTTT.

There are many counts of this clonotype. The CDR3 is CASSTSGRTNNEQFF. DNA of the CDR3: TGTGCCAGCAGTACCAGCGGGAGAACCAACAATGAGCAGTTCTTC. The V gene is TRBV2, the J gene TRBJ2-1, with TRBD2 matching over 8 bases. The germline V gene encodes CDR1 SNHLY and CDR2 FYNNEI. The CDR3 runs 15 residues. V was clipped by 5 bases and J by 5 bases; unmatched bases: 8.

Turning to this clonotype: A read error may be the cause here, since a much bigger clone is one base away. This CDR3 reads CASKREGRGTQYF. The CDR3 DNA is TGTGCCAGCAAGCGGGAGGGCCGAGGGACCCAGTACTTC. The gene calls are TRBV27 and TRBJ2-1; 10 nucleotides line up with TRBD2. The J call may be wrong; the DNA end is better matched by TRBJ2-5. This CDR3 has 13 amino acids. Germline V lookup: CDR1 MNHEY, CDR2 SMNVEV (reference sequence).

The chain couples TRBV19 to TRBJ1-5; D ambiguous. The CDR3 spans 15 residues. Per germline, CDR1 LNHDA and CDR2 SQIVND (reference sequence). V was pared by 3 bases and J by 6 bases, with 15 bases between. CDR3 in amino acids: CASSIRLQFSQPQHF. In nucleotides, the CDR3 is TGTGCCAGTAGTATTAGGTTACAGTTCAGTCAGCCCCAGCATTTT.

Comment on this clonotype: Compared with germline, one end of the junction differs, possibly owing to a read error. The chain combines TRBV5-1 with TRBJ1-2; D unresolved. Germline V gene sequence: CDR1 SGHRS, CDR2 YFSETQ. This CDR3 has 15 residues. CDR3 in amino acids: CASSLENRNLYGYTF. CDR3 DNA: TGTGCCAGCAGCTTGGAGAACAGAAATCTCTATGGCTACACCTTC.

This clonotype occurred many times. The final CDR3 position lacks the conserved phenylalanine or tryptophan, pointing to a likely read error. V usage is TRBV7-9 and J usage is TRBJ1-2; the match to TRBD1 covers 9 bases. V shed 2 bases and J 4 bases; nucleotides not matched to a gene: 5. Looked up from germline, CDR1 is SEHNR and CDR2 is FQNEAQ (reference sequence). This CDR3 is built from 15 residues. For the CDR3, the DNA is TGTGCCAGCAGCTTAACAACAGGGGGCGGCTATGGCTACACCCTC. It is translated as CASSLTTGGGYGYTL.